Sequencing of this T cell receptor beta chain was carried out in a study of high-grade serous ovarian cancer treatment subgroups. Per germline, CDR1 GTSNPN and CDR2 SVGIG (reference sequence). Trimming stripped 8 bases from V and 0 bases from J, with 16 bases between. The CDR3 spans 14 residues. Profiling relied on immunoSEQ multiplex PCR, and the TCRdb table lists in-frame clones only, not all of them. The top ten hold 6% to 7% of the sample, which has over 14,000 clones, 80% to 90% seen once. General study points: Repertoire similarity ranged about 0.1 to 0.85 between tumors of one patient.

Tumor samples were taken before definitive surgery or chemotherapy. The sample holds a few counts of this clone. Antigen unknown. Sequencing input: tumor tissue. The rearrangement links TRBV30 to TRBJ1-1; D unresolved. The sequence was obtained from a human donor with high-grade serous ovarian cancer. In DNA form, the CDR3 reads TGTGCCGTACTTGGCAAGGGTTTGAACACTGAAGCTTTCTTT. Its translation is CAVLGKGLNTEAFF.